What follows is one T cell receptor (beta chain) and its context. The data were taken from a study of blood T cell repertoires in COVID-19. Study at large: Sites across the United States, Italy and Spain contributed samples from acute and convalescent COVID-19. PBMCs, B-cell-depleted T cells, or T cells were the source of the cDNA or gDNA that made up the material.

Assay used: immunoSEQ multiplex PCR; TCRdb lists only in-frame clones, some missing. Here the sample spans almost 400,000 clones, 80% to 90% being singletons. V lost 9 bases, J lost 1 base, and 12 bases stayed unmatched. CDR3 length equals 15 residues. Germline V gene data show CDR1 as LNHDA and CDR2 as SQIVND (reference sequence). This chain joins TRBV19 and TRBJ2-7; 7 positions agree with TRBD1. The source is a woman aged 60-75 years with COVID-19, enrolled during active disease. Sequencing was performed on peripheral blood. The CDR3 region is CASSIRDSKSYEQYF. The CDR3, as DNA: TGTGCCAGCTCAATCCGGGACAGTAAGTCCTACGAGCAGTACTTC.